Below are 9 T cell receptor beta chains sequenced from a single sample in a study of T-cell reconstitution after alpha-beta-depleted transplantation in children. Preparing the TCRbeta library involved the use of unique molecular identifiers. TCRdb analysed the PCR reads with MiXCR anew, one entry per CDR3 protein. The sample carries under 400,000 distinct CDR3 sequences, roughly 25% recorded once. Sample: PBMCs, mostly from graft donor cells, taken 180 days after TCRalphabeta/CD19-depleted stem cell transplant. The receptors were sampled from a male patient aged 10 to 17 who had a stem cell transplant for acute lymphoblastic leukemia, so the T cells may come from the graft donor.

The rearrangement joins TRBV7-8 to TRBJ2-1; 7 positions agree with TRBD2. J lost 9 bases, V lost 4 bases, and 15 bases had no gene match. The CDR3 runs 16 residues. Germline CDR1 is SGHVS and CDR2 is FQNEAQ. As DNA, the CDR3 is TGTGCCAGCAGCTCCGACGGACTAGACGGATATGCTGAGCAGTTCTTC. Protein: CASSSDGLDGYAEQFF.

The chain employs TRBV2 and TRBJ2-3; 15 bases line up with TRBD2. Germline CDR1 and CDR2: SNHLY and FYNNEI. CDR3 length equals 18 residues. The DNA for the CDR3 is TGTACCATCAGCCGGACTAGCGGGAGGGCCAAGGAGACAGATACGCAGTATTTT. As protein: CTISRTSGRAKETDTQYF.

The chain joins TRBV20-1 to TRBJ2-1, with D perhaps matching TRBD1 (5 bases). CDR3 length: 16 residues. Germline CDR1 reads DFQATT; CDR2 reads SNEGSKA (reference sequence). V was cut by 1 base and J by 3 bases, with 16 bases left in between. The CDR3 region is CSARGHKAGRYNEQFF. The CDR3 DNA follows: TGCAGTGCTAGAGGTCACAAGGCAGGGCGCTACAATGAGCAGTTCTTC.

V and J are TRBV10-1 and TRBJ2-7; D gene ambiguous. The germline V and J ends were trimmed by 0 bases and 5 bases, with 2 bases remaining between them. The germline V gene encodes CDR1 WNHNN and CDR2 SYGVQD (reference sequence). This CDR3 is 11 amino acids long. The CDR3 is CASSESNEQYF. CDR3 in DNA: TGCGCCAGCAGTGAGTCCAACGAGCAGTACTTC.

In the case of this clonotype: At one boundary the junction diverges from the germline segment, which might be a read error. CDR3 loop: CASSESGGGSYEQYF. The DNA for the CDR3 is TGTGCCAGCAGCGAATCAGGCGGCGGGAGCTACGAGCAGTACTTC. The chain combines TRBV25-1 with TRBJ2-7, with TRBD2 identical over 7 bases. The CDR3 has 15 residues. CDR1 is MGHDK and CDR2 is SYGVNS in the germline V gene.

This clonotype was counted only a few times. Here the CDR3 DNA reads TGTGCCAGCTCACCAAAGGGGGGCCTAGGCGAGCAGTACTTC. Translating it yields CASSPKGGLGEQYF. This chain joins TRBV18 and TRBJ2-7; either TRBD1 or TRBD2 may fit D (6 bases each). V was cut by 2 bases and J by 6 bases, with 14 bases left in between. Per germline, CDR1 KGHSH and CDR2 LQKENI. The CDR3 is made up of 14 amino acids.

This clonotype appeared a few times. J is TRBJ1-6 and V is TRBV4-1; no clear D. CDR1 MGHRA and CDR2 YSYEKL come from the germline V gene. CDR3 length: 15 amino acids. V was cut by 0 bases and J by 10 bases, with 13 bases left in between. CDR3 region: CASSQEGAGNSPLHF. Here the CDR3 DNA reads TGCGCCAGCAGCCAAGAAGGAGCGGGGAACTCACCCCTCCACTTT.

This clonotype was detected only a few times. This rearrangement joins TRBV7-2 to TRBJ2-3, with 7 bases fitting TRBD2. CDR3 length: 15 amino acids. The junction had 12 bases not matched to a gene; V was cut back by 6 bases and J by 6 bases. CDR1 SGHTA and CDR2 FQGNSA come from the germline V gene. CDR3 in amino acids: CASSIGGGSTDTQYF. The CDR3 bases are TGTGCCAGCAGTATAGGCGGCGGGAGTACGGATACGCAGTATTTT.

V is TRBV5-1 and J is TRBJ2-1; TRBD1 matches 7 bases. The CDR3 has 14 residues. Trimming took 7 bases from V and 4 from J; bases not matched to a gene: 8. The V gene's germline CDR1 is SGHRS and CDR2 YFSETQ. CDR3 region: CASSSGQFYNEQFF. As DNA, the CDR3 is TGCGCCAGCTCGTCGGGACAGTTTTACAATGAGCAGTTCTTC.